The 9 T cell receptor beta chains given below trace back to one sample, sequenced in a study of T-cell memory formation after mild COVID-19. TCRdb ran MiXCR on the 5' RACE reads and lists one entry per CDR3 protein. Among about 310,000 distinct CDR3 sequences listed, less than 20% were seen once. The sample taken for sequencing was PBMCs or a T cell subset sorted from them (not recorded which). The source is a man aged 18 to 30 who had mild COVID-19 (a few samples of this study predate the infection). Cell type and time point are not known.

This clonotype was picked up a small number of times. The gene calls are TRBV20-1 and TRBJ2-1; D tentatively reads TRBD1 or TRBD2 (5 bases each). V was clipped by 0 bases and J by 3 bases, with 12 bases between them. The CDR3 has 15 amino acids. Germline values: CDR1 DFQATT, CDR2 SNEGSKA (reference sequence). The CDR3 sequence: CSARDVGAGYNEQFF. For the CDR3, the DNA is TGCAGTGCTAGAGATGTCGGGGCGGGCTACAATGAGCAGTTCTTC.

This clonotype came up a few times. The chain combines TRBV9 with TRBJ1-1; D not certain. This CDR3 spans 13 amino acids. Germline CDR1 SGDLS, CDR2 YYNGEE. V was shortened by 3 bases and J by 1 base, with 7 bases between the two germline ends. CDR3 region: CASSAWENTEAFF. The CDR3 DNA sequence: TGTGCCAGCAGCGCCTGGGAGAACACTGAAGCTTTCTTT.

The chain employs TRBV7-2 and TRBJ2-5; a weak D match, TRBD2 (5 bases). The germline V and J ends were trimmed by 1 base and 5 bases, with 11 bases remaining between them. Germline lookup yields CDR1 SGHTA and CDR2 FQGNSA. This CDR3 is 14 amino acids long. CDR3 nucleotide sequence: TGTGCCAGCAGCTTAGGCTTCGGAGGCGAGACCCAGTACTTC. This gives the protein CASSLGFGGETQYF.

This chain links TRBV4-2 with TRBJ2-6; unclear D gene. Germline CDR1 LGHNA, CDR2 YNFKEQ. V dropped 3 bases and J dropped 3 bases, with 12 bases sitting between them. The CDR3 is 16 residues long. In nucleotides, the CDR3 is TGTGCCAGCAGCCAGAGGAGCCTCGGTGGGGCCAACGTCCTGACTTTC. Its translation: CASSQRSLGGANVLTF.

The chain combines TRBV28 with TRBJ2-1, with 11 bases identical to TRBD2. CDR3 size: 15 residues. After removal of 7 bases from V and 2 bases from J, the junction contained 4 bases not matched to a gene. CDR1 is MDHEN, CDR2 SYDVKM, per germline. For the CDR3, the DNA is TGTGCCAGCATCCTTAGCGGGGGGGCCTACAATGAGCAGTTCTTC. This sequence encodes CASILSGGAYNEQFF.

This chain joins TRBV5-1 and TRBJ1-3; TRBD1 aligns across 8 bases. V lost 0 bases, J lost 4 bases, and 0 bases stayed unmatched. The CDR3 loop spans 14 amino acids. Germline CDR1 SGHRS, CDR2 YFSETQ. CDR3 nucleotides: TGCGCCAGCAGCTTGGGGACAGGGGGAAACACCATATATTTT. This codes for CASSLGTGGNTIYF.

At least ten counts were recorded for this clonotype. The V call is TRBV5-6, the J call TRBJ2-7; D possibly uses TRBD1 or TRBD2 (5 bases each). CDR1 is SGHDT, CDR2 YYEEEE, per germline. This CDR3 contains 15 residues. V was trimmed by 3 bases and J by 3 bases, leaving 16 bases between them. The CDR3 DNA sequence: TGTGCCAGCAGCTCCGGACCGGGACCCCGCTACGAGCAGTACGTC. This gives the protein CASSSGPGPRYEQYV.

The chain links TRBV4-3 to TRBJ1-1, with D possibly matching TRBD1 (6 bases). The germline V gene encodes CDR1 LGHNA and CDR2 YSLEER. V was clipped by 0 bases and J by 4 bases, with 15 bases between them. CDR3 length: 16 residues. CDR3 nucleotides: TGCGCCAGCAGCCAAGATCGGTGGGGGCCTTCCACTGAAGCTTTCTTT. It translates to CASSQDRWGPSTEAFF.

There are many counts of this clonotype. V usage is TRBV29-1 and J usage is TRBJ2-5; tentative D call: TRBD1 (5 bases). Germline V gene sequence: CDR1 SQVTM, CDR2 ANQGSEA. The ends were cut back, 5 bases at V and 0 bases at J, with 10 bases in the middle. This CDR3 has 13 residues. CDR3 residues: CSVTRQNQETQYF. CDR3 in DNA: TGCAGCGTTACAAGACAGAACCAAGAGACCCAGTACTTC.